Listed below are T cell receptor beta chains from one sample, sequenced in a study of cytomegalovirus exposure and HLA in healthy donors. Assay: immunoSEQ multiplex PCR; the TCRdb copy retains only in-frame clones and omits some. The top ten clones hold 5.5% of a sample with some 79,000 clones, 78% of them seen once. Sequencing was performed on PBMCs. These receptors all come from a male donor in good health and CMV-seropositive. Both conserved end residues are part of each CDR3. Clone size, where shown, is once, few, many, or a class for clones that have expanded.

CASLTGGSYEQYF	TRBV5-6	NA	TRBJ2-7
CASSKGRDTTNTEAFF	TRBV21-1	NA	TRBJ1-1
CASSVDKLAGRTDTQYF	TRBV9	NA	TRBJ2-3
CASSVGGGLAGEQYF	TRBV9	NA	TRBJ2-7
CASSSVFAGYTF	TRBV5-8	NA	TRBJ1-2
CASSQTVGRGRIDEQFF	TRBV4-1	NA	TRBJ2-1
CASTGQGETQYF	TRBV11-2	NA	TRBJ2-5
CASSRQAGSGNTIYF	TRBV6-1	NA	TRBJ1-3
CASSGTDRVSEQFF	TRBV5-6	NA	TRBJ2-1
CASSLTGVGSPLHF	TRBV4-3	NA	TRBJ1-6
CSGSLADTQYF	TRBV29-1	NA	TRBJ2-3
CASSQSLAGGKNEQFF	TRBV23-1	NA	TRBJ2-1
CSVEVSSSYEQYF	TRBV29-1	NA	TRBJ2-7
CASRRTGSSYEQYF	TRBV19	NA	TRBJ2-7
CASSGQGATDTQYF	TRBV6-5	NA	TRBJ2-3
CASSFKGDGYTF	TRBV7-9	NA	TRBJ1-2
CASREVLGGAGYTF	TRBV6-1	NA	TRBJ1-2
CASSKRGNQETQYF	TRBV19	NA	TRBJ2-5
CASKISGSNQPQHF	TRBV28	NA	TRBJ1-5
CASSLSRETYEQYF	TRBV27	NA	TRBJ2-7
CASSIGGYMNTEAFF	TRBV19	NA	TRBJ1-1
CASSRTGTLYEQYF	TRBV27	once	TRBJ2-7
CASSQGNGNQETQYF	TRBV4-3	NA	TRBJ2-5
CASSFTGGADNEQFF	TRBV4-1	NA	TRBJ2-1
CASSSQGLDYNEQFF	TRBV19	NA	TRBJ2-1
CASSSPLRGRFEAFF	TRBV27	NA	TRBJ1-1
CASSLIAGGVGEQFF	TRBV5-1	NA	TRBJ2-1
CASSQRTANTEAFF	TRBV18	NA	TRBJ1-1
CATSRDLRSQETQYF	TRBV15	NA	TRBJ2-5
CASRERGGPDTGELFF	TRBV4-2	NA	TRBJ2-2
CASSLVTGNTEAFF	TRBV7-9	NA	TRBJ1-1
CASKTSSSYNEQFF	TRBV28	NA	TRBJ2-1
CAWSLINYGYTF	TRBV30	NA	TRBJ1-2
CASRRQENTEAFF	TRBV5-5	NA	TRBJ1-1
CSVEDRGTQYF	TRBV29-1	NA	TRBJ2-5
CASSRGGAGETQYF	TRBV6-5	NA	TRBJ2-5
CASSPPGGQPQHF	TRBV5-8	few	TRBJ1-5
CASSETGRRGNQPQHF	TRBV7-8	once	TRBJ1-5
CASSYSGVIYEQYF	TRBV6-5	NA	NA
CASSWGSLLTDTQYF	TRBV7-9	NA	TRBJ2-3
CASSQGYYTDTQYF	TRBV6-6	NA	TRBJ2-3
CAWTKNTEAFF	TRBV30	NA	TRBJ1-1
CASSEFSGGAGELFF	TRBV6-1	medium-sized	TRBJ2-2
CASSIDPGSLAGASDTQYF	TRBV19	NA	TRBJ2-3